What follows describes a single T cell receptor (beta chain). This entry is derived from a study of control samples from healthy donors and cancer patients. Here immunoSEQ multiplex PCR was the method, and the copy in TCRdb shows in-frame clones only, minus some. The profile shows some 110,000 clones, roughly 91% of them singletons. The CDR3 length is 13 residues. Germline V lookup: CDR1 SGHRS, CDR2 YFSETQ. V was clipped by 6 bases and J by 0 bases, with 8 bases between them. V is TRBV5-1 and J is TRBJ2-3, with no clear D. Sample: blood. The TCR originated in a woman in her seventies in good health. Here the CDR3 DNA reads TGCGCCAGCATCGAACTTAGCACAGATACGCAGTATTTT. Amino acids: CASIELSTDTQYF.